Detailed here is one TCR beta chain. Its antigen is not known. Naive-designated CD8 cells lacked CD45RO, were positively enriched for CCR7, and omitted terminally differentiated effector memory CD45RA+ cells. The sample comes from a study of shared clonotypes between healthy human individuals. In the study overall: CD4 naive and memory got three plates each, CD8 naive two, CD8 memory one.

This CDR3 region has 14 residues. Germline CDR1 MNHEY, CDR2 SVGAGI. The ends were cut back, 5 bases at V and 3 bases at J, with 14 bases in the middle. General study points: Sequencing of the sorted subsets was shown by rarefaction to be incomplete despite large depth. Donors were few, which limited the genetic and exposure-history diversity represented. Against clonotypes common to all four donors, non-shared ones had lower generation probabilities.

Only in-frame clones appear in the TCRdb table, and some are missing; sequencing was by immunoSEQ multiplex PCR. The table lists hundreds of thousands of clones, about 95% of them singletons. The sample comprised naive CD8+ T cells sorted from blood. This clonotype was obtained from a young woman in good health. This chain connects TRBV6-5 to TRBJ2-7; no reliable D call. The CDR3, as DNA: TGTGCCAGCAGTCGGAGTAGTCAGATCTACGAGCAGTACTTC. Protein: CASSRSSQIYEQYF.